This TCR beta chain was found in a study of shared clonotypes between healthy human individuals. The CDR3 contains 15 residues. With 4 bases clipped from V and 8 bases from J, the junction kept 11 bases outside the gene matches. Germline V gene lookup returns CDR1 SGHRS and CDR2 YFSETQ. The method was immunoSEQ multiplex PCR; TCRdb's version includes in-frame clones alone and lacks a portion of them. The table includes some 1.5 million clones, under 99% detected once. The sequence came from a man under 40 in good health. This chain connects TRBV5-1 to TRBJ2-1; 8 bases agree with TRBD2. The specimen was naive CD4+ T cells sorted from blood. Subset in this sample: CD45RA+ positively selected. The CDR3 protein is CASSATGTSVDEQFF. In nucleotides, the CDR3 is TGCGCCAGCAGCGCCACCGGGACTAGTGTTGATGAGCAGTTCTTC. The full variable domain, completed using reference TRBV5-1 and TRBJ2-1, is KAGVTQTPRYLIKTRGQQVTLSCSPISGHRSVSWYQQTPGQGLQFLFEYFSETQRNKGNFPGRFSGRQFSNSRSEMNVSTLELGDSALYLCASSATGTSVDEQFFGPGTRLTVL.